These 24 T cell receptor beta chains were sequenced from one sample in a study of response to subunit inactivated influenza vaccine. TCRdb analysed the RT-PCR reads with MiXCR anew, one entry per CDR3 protein. This sample carries under 500,000 distinct CDR3 sequences, roughly 9.7% of them seen once, and the ten largest clones take approximately 12%. The input for sequencing was PBMCs from blood, taken 45 days after vaccination. The receptors come from a middle-aged man who received an inactivated influenza vaccine.

There are many counts of this clonotype. The chain combines TRBV29-1 with TRBJ2-5, with D uncertain. Trimming took off 5 bases at V and 0 bases at J, with 7 bases between the two ends. CDR1 is SQVTM and CDR2 is ANQGSEA in the germline V gene. CDR3 size: 12 residues. The CDR3 region has the DNA TGCAGCGTTTCCCAGGACCAAGAGACCCAGTACTTC. The encoded protein is CSVSQDQETQYF.

This chain connects TRBV29-1 to TRBJ1-1, with 7 bases fitting TRBD1. Germline V CDR1 and CDR2: SQVTM, ANQGSEA. V was pared by 2 bases and J by 4 bases, with 13 bases of the junction left unmatched. The CDR3 has 16 amino acids. CDR3 sequence reads: CSVERFGGGGVTEAFF. CDR3 coding DNA: TGCAGCGTTGAAAGGTTCGGAGGAGGGGGCGTCACTGAAGCTTTCTTT. Complete variable domain (other parts from reference TRBV29-1 and TRBJ1-1): SAVISQKPSRDICQRGTSLTIQCQVDSQVTMMFWYRQQPGQSLTLIATANQGSEATYESGFVIDKFPISRPNLTFSTLTVSNMSPEDSSIYLCSVERFGGGGVTEAFFGQGTRLTVV.

The chain uses TRBV7-6 and TRBJ2-1; D gene unclear. This CDR3 has 16 residues. The ends were cut back, 5 bases at V and 2 bases at J, with 16 bases in the middle. The germline V gene has CDR1 SGHVS and CDR2 FNYEAQ. The CDR3 here is CASSPWPVGTYNEQFF. The CDR3 nucleotides read TGTGCCAGCAGCCCCTGGCCAGTCGGAACCTACAATGAGCAGTTCTTC.

This clonotype appeared a few times. This sequence joins TRBV11-2 and TRBJ2-7, with a possible D match to TRBD1 (6 bases). With 1 base removed from V and 0 bases from J, the gap between germline ends came to 13 bases. Germline CDR1 reads SGHAT; CDR2 reads FQNNGV. CDR3 size: 16 residues. CDR3 nucleotides: TGTGCCAGCAGCTTAGCTCCCGACAGGAGCTCCTACGAGCAGTACTTC. Translated, it gives CASSLAPDRSSYEQYF. Together with reference TRBV11-2 and TRBJ2-7, the CDR3 gives the full variable domain: EAGVAQSPRYKIIEKRQSVAFWCNPISGHATLYWYQQILGQGPKLLIQFQNNGVVDDSQLPKDRFSAERLKGVDSTLKIQPAKLEDSAVYLCASSLAPDRSSYEQYFGPGTRLTVT.

This clonotype showed up just a few times. The chain joins TRBV4-1 to TRBJ1-1; perhaps TRBD1 as D (5 bases). CDR3 size: 12 residues. The germline gives CDR1 MGHRA, CDR2 YSYEKL. Deletions cut 3 bases from V and 4 bases from J, with 6 bases between. CDR3 in DNA: TGCGCCAGCAGCCAGGGGCTCACTGAAGCTTTCTTT. The encoded protein is CASSQGLTEAFF.

The genes are TRBV7-9 and TRBJ2-7, with TRBD1 as a possible D gene (5 bases). Trimming shortened V by 0 bases and J by 5 bases, and 11 bases separated the two germline ends. The germline V gene encodes CDR1 SEHNR and CDR2 FQNEAQ (reference sequence). The CDR3 consists of 14 residues. CDR3 sequence: CASSLARQGNEQYF. For the CDR3, the DNA is TGTGCCAGCAGCTTAGCGCGGCAGGGCAACGAGCAGTACTTC.

The V and J genes are TRBV29-1 and TRBJ2-1, with D perhaps TRBD2 (5 bases). Germline V lookup: CDR1 SQVTM, CDR2 ANQGSEA. V was pared by 0 bases and J by 4 bases, with 13 bases between. This CDR3 is 15 amino acids long. The CDR3: CSVEESPTSYNEQFF. The CDR3 coding sequence is TGCAGCGTTGAAGAGAGCCCCACTAGTTACAATGAGCAGTTCTTC.

The V gene is TRBV28, the J gene TRBJ2-7; 13 bases match TRBD2. With 5 bases clipped from V and 6 bases from J, the junction kept 16 bases outside the gene matches. CDR3 length: 18 amino acids. CDR1 and CDR2 (germline): MDHEN, SYDVKM. DNA for the CDR3: TGTGCCAGCAGTCACCGTGGCCAGTGGACTAGCGGGAGTCCCGAGCAGTACTTC. Translation gives CASSHRGQWTSGSPEQYF.

This chain links TRBV4-1 with TRBJ2-5; 12 positions agree with TRBD2. The CDR3 is 16 residues long. CDR1 and CDR2 from the germline V gene are MGHRA and YSYEKL. J gave up 0 bases and V 4 bases, and 3 bases lay outside the gene matches. This CDR3 reads CASSRRTSGNQETQYF. The CDR3 DNA sequence: TGCGCCAGCAGCCGGAGGACTAGCGGGAACCAAGAGACCCAGTACTTC.

V usage is TRBV20-1 and J usage is TRBJ2-6, with 9 positions matching TRBD1. The V and J ends lost 0 bases and 0 bases, in that order; junction bases with no gene match: 3. CDR1 and CDR2 from the germline V gene are DFQATT and SNEGSKA (reference sequence). CDR3 length: 17 residues. CDR3 loop: CSAREDRGNSGANVLTF. As DNA, the CDR3 is TGCAGTGCTAGAGAGGACAGGGGAAACTCTGGGGCCAACGTCCTGACTTTC.

This clonotype has just a few counts. The gene calls are TRBV14 and TRBJ2-3; unclear D gene. CDR1 and CDR2 from the germline V gene are SGHDN and FVKESK. The CDR3 extends over 13 amino acids. Trimming took 1 base from V and 9 from J, leaving 11 bases between them. The CDR3 nucleotides are TGTGCCAGCAGCCAAGCCCTCCAAGGCACGCAGTATTTT. This encodes CASSQALQGTQYF.

This rearrangement joins TRBV4-1 to TRBJ2-7; TRBD1 matches at 10 bases. In germline, CDR1 is MGHRA, CDR2 YSYEKL. CDR3 size: 15 residues. Unmatched junction bases numbered 4, after V lost 0 bases and J lost 5 bases. The CDR3, as DNA: TGCGCCAGCAGCCAAGAGGGACAGGGGTTCCACGAGCAGTACTTC. Protein sequence: CASSQEGQGFHEQYF.

This chain uses TRBV28 with TRBJ2-7; TRBD2 matches 14 bases. Germline values: CDR1 MDHEN, CDR2 SYDVKM. This CDR3 region has 15 residues. The ends lost 6 bases at V and 8 bases at J; junction bases unmatched: 9. DNA of the CDR3: TGTGCCAGCAGGAAACCGGGACTAGCGGGAGATCAGCAGTACTTC. Its protein is CASRKPGLAGDQQYF.

CDR3 DNA sequence: TGTGCCATCAGTCTGGGACTAGGGGAAATACAAGAGACCCAGTACTTC. Translating gives CAISLGLGEIQETQYF. This chain uses TRBV10-3 with TRBJ2-5; 8 bases align to TRBD2. V gave up 5 bases and J gave up 2 bases; unmatched junction bases: 10. Germline V gene data show CDR1 as ENHRY and CDR2 as SYGVKD. The CDR3 contains 16 residues.

The rearrangement uses TRBV3-1 and TRBJ2-3; the D is unclear. Germline V lookup: CDR1 LGHDT, CDR2 YNNKEL (reference sequence). CDR3 length equals 13 residues. Trimming took 4 bases from V and 5 from J, leaving 10 bases between them. The CDR3 is CASSPPVGDTQYF. The CDR3 DNA follows: TGTGCCAGCAGCCCCCCCGTGGGAGATACGCAGTATTTT.

The chain is built from TRBV7-2 and TRBJ2-1, with TRBD2 matching 11 bases. Germline lookup yields CDR1 SGHTA and CDR2 FQGNSA. The V and J ends lost 2 bases and 10 bases, in that order; junction bases with no gene match: 10. The length of the CDR3 is 16 residues. The CDR3 DNA sequence: TGTGCCAGCAGCTTAATCACTAGCGGGGGCGTGGGGGAGCAGTTCTTC. Translating gives CASSLITSGGVGEQFF.

This clonotype came up many times. The chain uses TRBV12-3 or TRBV12-4 and TRBJ2-3, with 7 positions matching TRBD1. The CDR3 spans 13 residues. V was clipped by 5 bases and J by 2 bases; unmatched bases: 1. CDR3 sequence reads: CASSTGVTDTQYF. The CDR3 bases are TGTGCCAGCAGTACAGGGGTCACAGATACGCAGTATTTT.

The chain links TRBV2 to TRBJ1-6; D call uncertain. The V end lost 1 base, the J end lost 10 bases, and 14 bases lay between the germline ends. Germline V gene lookup returns CDR1 SNHLY and CDR2 FYNNEI. The CDR3 length is 15 residues. CDR3 sequence (DNA): TGTGCCAGCAGTGAAGACCCGGGTGTAAACTCACCCCTCCACTTT. Encoded protein: CASSEDPGVNSPLHF.

CDR3 sequence reads: CASSPIAGSYNEQFF. The CDR3 region has the DNA TGTGCCAGCAGCCCCATAGCGGGGTCCTACAATGAGCAGTTCTTC. The chain joins TRBV7-7 to TRBJ2-1; 8 nucleotides line up with TRBD2. The CDR3 runs to 15 residues. The germline CDR1 and CDR2 sequences are SSHAT and FNYEAQ (reference sequence). Trimming removed 5 bases from V and 1 base from J; junction bases left unmatched: 4. Full variable domain (remainder filled in from reference TRBV7-7 and TRBJ2-1): GAGVSQSPRYKVTKRGQDVTLRCDPISSHATLYWYQQALGQGPEFLTYFNYEAQPDKSGLPSDRFSAERPEGSISTLTIQRTEQRDSAMYRCASSPIAGSYNEQFFGPGTRLTVL.

This clonotype has ten or more counts. V is TRBV21-1 and J is TRBJ1-5; the table gives TRBD1 as D, unverified against the DNA. TRBV21-1 is listed as a pseudogene. The CDR3 loop spans 16 amino acids. The CDR3 is CASSKEYQGIPQPQHF. The CDR3 bases are TGTGCCAGCAGCAAGGAGTATCAGGGAATTCCTCAGCCCCAGCATTTT.

In this sample, this clonotype turned up a few times. The rearrangement joins TRBV12-3 or TRBV12-4 to TRBJ1-5, with a tentative D call TRBD1 (6 bases). Trimming left V 7 bases short and J 1 base short, with 11 bases between. CDR3 length: 14 residues. The CDR3, as DNA: TGTGCCAGCAATCAGGGGATGAGCAATCAGCCCCAGCATTTT. This codes for CASNQGMSNQPQHF.

This clonotype was observed at least ten times. V and J are TRBV6-5 and TRBJ2-7, with D perhaps TRBD2 (5 bases). The V end was cut by 0 bases, the J end by 2 bases, with 14 bases between. CDR1 and CDR2 from the germline V gene are MNHEY and SVGAGI. The CDR3 length is 16 residues. CDR3 sequence reads: CASSYSVPAAAYEQYF. CDR3 sequence (DNA): TGTGCCAGCAGTTACTCGGTGCCAGCGGCGGCCTACGAGCAGTACTTC.

This clonotype was observed a few times. The chain links TRBV7-2 to TRBJ2-4, with D possibly called TRBD1 or TRBD2 (5 bases each). This CDR3 is built from 14 residues. V was pared by 7 bases and J by 2 bases, with 12 bases between. Germline loops: CDR1 SGHTA, CDR2 FQGNSA. The CDR3 reads CASTMGVSKNIQYF. The CDR3 DNA reads TGTGCCAGCACTATGGGGGTGTCCAAAAACATTCAGTACTTC.

Many counts were recorded for this clonotype. The chain has TRBV7-2 and TRBJ1-4, with D possibly being TRBD1 (5 bases). Trimming left V 2 bases short and J 2 bases short, with 9 bases between. From germline, CDR1 is SGHTA and CDR2 FQGNSA. The length of the CDR3 is 15 residues. This CDR3 reads CASSLSSGTNEKLFF. The CDR3 DNA reads as TGTGCCAGCAGCTTATCCTCAGGGACTAATGAAAAACTGTTTTTT.